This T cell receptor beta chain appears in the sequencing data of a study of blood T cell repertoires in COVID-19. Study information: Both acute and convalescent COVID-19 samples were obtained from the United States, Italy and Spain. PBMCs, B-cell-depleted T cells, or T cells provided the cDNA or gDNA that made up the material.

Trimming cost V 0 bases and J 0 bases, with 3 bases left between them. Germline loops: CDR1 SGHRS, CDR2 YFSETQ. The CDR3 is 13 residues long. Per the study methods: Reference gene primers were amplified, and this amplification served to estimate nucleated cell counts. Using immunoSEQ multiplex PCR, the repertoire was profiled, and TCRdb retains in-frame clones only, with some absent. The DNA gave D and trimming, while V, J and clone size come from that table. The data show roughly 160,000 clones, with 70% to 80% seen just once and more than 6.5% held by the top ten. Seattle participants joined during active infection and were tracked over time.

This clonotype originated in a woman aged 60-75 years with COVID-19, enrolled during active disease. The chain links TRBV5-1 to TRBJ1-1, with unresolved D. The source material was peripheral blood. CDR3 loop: CASSLDLNTEAFF. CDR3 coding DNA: TGCGCCAGCAGCTTGGACTTGAACACTGAAGCTTTCTTT.